The 15 T cell receptor beta chains listed next were all sequenced from one sample in a study of blood T cell repertoires in COVID-19. The repertoire was sequenced with immunoSEQ multiplex PCR; TCRdb's copy has only in-frame clones and lacks some. The sample contains 250,000 or so clones, approximately 85% of which appear only once. The sequenced sample was PBMCs or T cells enriched from blood (not recorded which). These receptors all come from a woman in her fifties or sixties who had recovered from COVID-19.

The J gene is TRBJ2-3, the V gene TRBV12-3 or TRBV12-4; no clear D. Deletions cut 3 bases from V and 2 bases from J, with 6 bases between. This CDR3 contains 13 residues. The CDR3 reads CASSFQFTDTQYF. CDR3 bases: TGTGCCAGCAGTTTTCAGTTCACAGATACGCAGTATTTT.

This rearrangement joins TRBV5-1 to TRBJ1-4; 10 nucleotides align to TRBD1. Trimming cost V 4 bases and J 0 bases; bases outside gene matches: 3. Germline V gene data show CDR1 as SGHRS and CDR2 as YFSETQ. The CDR3 contains 16 residues. CDR3: CASSAGTGATNEKLFF. CDR3 nucleotide sequence: TGCGCCAGCAGCGCGGGGACAGGGGCAACTAATGAAAAACTGTTTTTT.

CDR3 sequence reads: CASWTGGLGYNEQFF. The CDR3, as DNA: TGTGCCAGCTGGACAGGGGGCTTGGGCTACAATGAGCAGTTCTTC. The chain combines TRBV28 with TRBJ2-1; 11 bases map to TRBD1. V was pared by 8 bases and J by 3 bases, with 6 bases of the junction left unmatched. This CDR3 contains 15 residues. Germline-derived CDR1 and CDR2 are MDHEN and SYDVKM.

CDR3 sequence (DNA): TGTGCCAGCAGTTTATCCGGCAGGTATCAAGCTTTCTTT. Encoded protein: CASSLSGRYQAFF. The chain uses TRBV28 and TRBJ1-1; D unclear. V was clipped by 1 base and J by 9 bases, with 12 bases between them. The CDR3 contains 13 residues. The germline V gene encodes CDR1 MDHEN and CDR2 SYDVKM. Looking up the rest from reference TRBV28 and TRBJ1-1 gives the full variable domain: DVKVTQSSRYLVKRTGEKVFLECVQDMDHENMFWYRQDPGLGLRLIYFSYDVKMKEKGDIPEGYSVSREKKERFSLILESASTNQTSMYLCASSLSGRYQAFFGQGTRLTVV.

V usage is TRBV9 and J usage is TRBJ1-3, with D perhaps matching TRBD1 (5 bases). The CDR3 consists of 18 residues. Trimming removed 0 bases from V and 15 bases from J, with 31 bases in between. Germline lookup yields CDR1 SGDLS and CDR2 YYNGEE. CDR3 sequence: CASSVGDGGLNPPYRGYF. CDR3 in DNA: TGTGCCAGCAGCGTAGGGGATGGGGGACTGAATCCACCATATAGGGGATATTTT.

The chain combines TRBV11-2 with TRBJ2-1; 8 bases match TRBD1. Germline V gives CDR1 SGHAT, CDR2 FQNNGV. The trim removed 4 bases at V and 4 bases at J, leaving 18 bases unmatched. The CDR3 contains 19 residues. CDR3 nucleotides: TGTGCCAGCAGCTCCCGGGACAGGACCCCCAGCGGCCCTTACAATGAGCAGTTCTTC. As protein: CASSSRDRTPSGPYNEQFF.

The J gene is TRBJ1-5, the V gene TRBV28; TRBD1 matches at 9 bases. Looked up from germline, CDR1 is MDHEN and CDR2 is SYDVKM. Trimming removed 5 bases from V and 8 bases from J; junction bases left unmatched: 10. CDR3 length: 15 amino acids. In nucleotides, the CDR3 is TGTGCCAGCAGTGCCGGGACAGGGAAGATGAAGCCCCAGCATTTT. Encoded protein: CASSAGTGKMKPQHF.

V gene TRBV4-1 combines with J gene TRBJ2-1; 10 nucleotides line up with TRBD2. CDR3 length: 16 amino acids. Looked up from germline, CDR1 is MGHRA and CDR2 is YSYEKL. J gave up 9 bases and V 3 bases, and 11 bases lay outside the gene matches. The CDR3 DNA sequence: TGCGCCAGCAGCCACTCAACTAGCGGGGCAGGGGGTGAGCAGTTCTTC. Its translation: CASSHSTSGAGGEQFF.

The chain employs TRBV5-4 and TRBJ2-7; 7 nucleotides align to TRBD1. The trim removed 4 bases at V and 4 bases at J, leaving 8 bases unmatched. This CDR3 spans 14 amino acids. Germline lookup yields CDR1 SGHNT and CDR2 YYREEE (reference sequence). The CDR3 sequence is CASSQDRRGYEQYF. The CDR3, as DNA: TGTGCCAGCAGCCAGGACAGGAGAGGGTACGAGCAGTACTTC.

The chain is built from TRBV2 and TRBJ1-5, with a possible D match to TRBD1 (6 bases). CDR3 length equals 18 residues. CDR1 is SNHLY and CDR2 is FYNNEI in the germline V gene. V was cut by 2 bases and J by 0 bases, with 17 bases left in between. Here the CDR3 DNA reads TGTGCCAGCAGTGAACAGGGGATCGTACAAATTAGCAATCAGCCCCAGCATTTT. Translated, it gives CASSEQGIVQISNQPQHF.

The V call is TRBV5-1, the J call TRBJ2-5; 15 bases are shared with TRBD2. The CDR3 is 16 residues long. Germline CDR1 and CDR2: SGHRS and YFSETQ. V shed 3 bases and J 4 bases; nucleotides not matched to a gene: 4. CDR3 protein: CASSYSGLAGGETQYF. The CDR3 bases are TGCGCCAGCAGCTACTCGGGACTAGCGGGAGGAGAGACCCAGTACTTC.

The genes are TRBV2 and TRBJ1-1; D uncertain. Trimming stripped 6 bases from V and 1 base from J, with 15 bases between. Germline CDR1 and CDR2: SNHLY and FYNNEI. The CDR3 extends over 15 amino acids. The CDR3 is CASRLFAVQNTEAFF. The CDR3 bases are TGTGCCAGCAGGTTATTCGCGGTCCAGAACACTGAAGCTTTCTTT.

V is TRBV5-1 and J is TRBJ1-6; TRBD1 might be the D (5 bases). The CDR3 extends over 13 amino acids. Germline CDR1 and CDR2: SGHRS and YFSETQ. With 4 bases removed from V and 9 bases from J, the gap between germline ends came to 11 bases. The CDR3 DNA reads TGCGCCAGCAGCCCAGGGATCGGTTCACCCCTCCACTTT. Protein sequence: CASSPGIGSPLHF.

V and J are TRBV7-8 and TRBJ1-1; D remains ambiguous. Germline CDR1 is SGHVS and CDR2 is FQNEAQ. Trimming removed 0 bases at V and 2 bases at J, with 13 bases between. The length of the CDR3 is 16 residues. The CDR3 nucleotides are TGTGCCAGCAGCTTAGCCCCGGGGAGTCTTAACACTGAAGCTTTCTTT. It specifies CASSLAPGSLNTEAFF. Looking up the rest from reference TRBV7-8 and TRBJ1-1 gives the full variable domain: GAGVSQSPRYKVAKRGQDVALRCDPISGHVSLFWYQQALGQGPEFLTYFQNEAQLDKSGLPSDRFFAERPEGSVSTLKIQRTQQEDSAVYLCASSLAPGSLNTEAFFGQGTRLTVV.

The rearrangement joins TRBV2 to TRBJ2-1; TRBD2 aligns across 14 bases. CDR3 length equals 15 residues. V shed 8 bases, J shed 9 bases, and the junction held 9 bases outside the gene matches. Germline V gene sequence: CDR1 SNHLY, CDR2 FYNNEI. The CDR3 region has the DNA TGTGCCAGCGGAGGGACTAGCGGGAGTAGGGGTGAGCAGTTCTTC. Its translation: CASGGTSGSRGEQFF.